This T cell receptor (beta chain) is from a study of identical twins. TCRdb itself ran the 5' RACE reads through MiXCR, one entry per CDR3 protein. The sample records fewer than 550,000 distinct CDR3 sequences, roughly an eighth being singletons. J gave up 4 bases and V 4 bases, and 12 bases lay outside the gene matches. In germline, CDR1 is SGHNT, CDR2 YYREEE (reference sequence). CDR3 length equals 16 residues. The sample was also reused in another study, on yellow fever vaccine responses in identical twins.

The source material was CD4+ T cells sorted from blood. J is TRBJ2-5 and V is TRBV5-4; 8 bases agree with TRBD1. This TCR was recovered from a woman between 18 and 29 years old in good health. CDR3 nucleotides: TGTGCCAGCAGCCGGACACCGGACAGGGTTGGAGAGACCCAGTACTTC. This codes for CASSRTPDRVGETQYF.